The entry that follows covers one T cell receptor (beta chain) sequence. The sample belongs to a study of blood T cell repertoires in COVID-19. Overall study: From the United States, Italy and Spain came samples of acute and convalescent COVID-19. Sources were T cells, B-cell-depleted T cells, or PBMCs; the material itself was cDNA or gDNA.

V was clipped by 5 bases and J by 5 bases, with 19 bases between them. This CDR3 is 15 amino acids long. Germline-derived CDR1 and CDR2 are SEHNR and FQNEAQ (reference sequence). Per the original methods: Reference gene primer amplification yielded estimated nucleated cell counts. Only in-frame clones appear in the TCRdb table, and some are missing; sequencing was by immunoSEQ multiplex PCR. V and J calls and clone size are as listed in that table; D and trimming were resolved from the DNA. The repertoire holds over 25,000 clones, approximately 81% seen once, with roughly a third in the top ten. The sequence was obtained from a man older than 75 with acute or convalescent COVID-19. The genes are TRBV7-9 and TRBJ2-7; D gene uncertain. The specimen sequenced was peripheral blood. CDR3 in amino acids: CASSEVRVSENEQYF. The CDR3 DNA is TGTGCCAGCAGCGAGGTACGGGTGTCGGAGAACGAGCAGTACTTC.